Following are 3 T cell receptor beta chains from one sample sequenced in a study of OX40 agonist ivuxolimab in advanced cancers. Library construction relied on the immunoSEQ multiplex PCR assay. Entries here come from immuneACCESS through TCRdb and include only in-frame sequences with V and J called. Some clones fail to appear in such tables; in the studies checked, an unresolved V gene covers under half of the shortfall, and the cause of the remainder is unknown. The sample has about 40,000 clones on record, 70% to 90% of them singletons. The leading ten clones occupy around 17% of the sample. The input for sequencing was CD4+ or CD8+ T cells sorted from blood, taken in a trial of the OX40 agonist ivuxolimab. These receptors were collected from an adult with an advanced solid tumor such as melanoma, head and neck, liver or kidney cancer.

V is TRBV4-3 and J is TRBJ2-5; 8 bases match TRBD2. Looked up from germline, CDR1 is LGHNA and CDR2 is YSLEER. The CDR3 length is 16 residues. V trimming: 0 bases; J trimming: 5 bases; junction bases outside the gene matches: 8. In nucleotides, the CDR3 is TGCGCCAGCAGCCAAGATGACCGGGGGGGCCTGGAGACCCAGTACTTC. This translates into CASSQDDRGGLETQYF.

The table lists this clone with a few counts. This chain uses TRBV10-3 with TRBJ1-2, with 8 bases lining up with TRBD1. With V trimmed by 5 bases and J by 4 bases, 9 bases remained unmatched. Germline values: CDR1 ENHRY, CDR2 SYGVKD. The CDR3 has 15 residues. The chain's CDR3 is CAISTTGGGIYGYTF. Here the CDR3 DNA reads TGTGCCATCAGTACCACAGGGGGTGGTATCTATGGCTACACCTTC.

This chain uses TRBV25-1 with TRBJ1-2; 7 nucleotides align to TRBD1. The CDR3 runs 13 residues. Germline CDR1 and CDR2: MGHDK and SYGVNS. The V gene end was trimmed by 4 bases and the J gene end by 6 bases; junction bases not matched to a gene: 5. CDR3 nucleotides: TGTGCCAGCAGTGCGACAGGGTCGAATGGCTACACCTTC. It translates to CASSATGSNGYTF.